This TCR beta chain is drawn from a study of PD-L1 blockade in urothelial cancer. Sequencing used immunoSEQ multiplex PCR; TCRdb keeps in-frame clones, though not all of them. The sample has 100,000 or so clones, around 82% seen once. Pretreatment and on-treatment samples were taken, numbering 1 to 8 per patient. Germline V gene lookup returns CDR1 GTSNPN and CDR2 SVGIG (reference sequence). Losses at the gene ends were 6 bases for V and 9 bases for J; bases not matched to a gene: 8. This CDR3 is 13 amino acids long. The source was PBMCs, collected around atezolizumab (anti-PD-L1) treatment. The chain couples TRBV30 to TRBJ1-5, with TRBD1 matching 10 bases. The clonotype originates from a man aged 50-59 years with urothelial cancer. CDR3: CACDRGRWGPQHF. The CDR3 region has the DNA TGTGCCTGCGACAGGGGGCGCTGGGGGCCCCAGCATTTT.